The subject of this entry is one T cell receptor (beta chain). Its specificity is unknown. The data derive from a study of post-analysis software for immune sequencing data. Notes on the study in general: The authors found that F measure strongly co-clustered same-batch samples. Compared against controls, patients with multiple sclerosis displayed significantly lower normalized Chao1 diversity.

TCR beta cDNA libraries included unique molecular identifiers. T cells numbering roughly 0.95 to 11 million gave rise to some 520,000 cDNA molecules. From the PCR reads, TCRdb called clonotypes with MiXCR, one entry per CDR3 protein. The sample lists fewer than 900,000 distinct CDR3 sequences; more than 45% were seen once. Input material: blood. This TCR was sampled from a girl aged 10-17 years with multiple sclerosis.

The CDR3 protein is CASSLFWESDTEAFF. CDR3 DNA sequence: TGTGCCAGCAGTTTATTCTGGGAGTCGGACACTGAAGCTTTCTTT. The chain joins TRBV27 to TRBJ1-1, with unresolved D. Germline V CDR1 and CDR2: MNHEY, SMNVEV (reference sequence). The CDR3 contains 15 residues. Trimming took 1 base from V and 3 from J, leaving 12 bases between them.